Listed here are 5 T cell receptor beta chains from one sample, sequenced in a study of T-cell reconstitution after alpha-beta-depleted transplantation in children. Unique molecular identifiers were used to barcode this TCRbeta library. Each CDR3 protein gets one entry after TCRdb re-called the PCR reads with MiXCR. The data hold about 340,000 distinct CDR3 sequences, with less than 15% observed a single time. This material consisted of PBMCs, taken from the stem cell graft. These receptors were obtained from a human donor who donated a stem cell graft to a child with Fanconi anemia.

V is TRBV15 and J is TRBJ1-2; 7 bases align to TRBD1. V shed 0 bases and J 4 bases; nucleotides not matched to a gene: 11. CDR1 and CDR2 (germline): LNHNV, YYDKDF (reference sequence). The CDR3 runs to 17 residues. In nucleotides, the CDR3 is TGTGCCACCAGCAGAGATCTTGGAGGGGGCGGCGGCTATGGCTACACCTTC. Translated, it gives CATSRDLGGGGGYGYTF.

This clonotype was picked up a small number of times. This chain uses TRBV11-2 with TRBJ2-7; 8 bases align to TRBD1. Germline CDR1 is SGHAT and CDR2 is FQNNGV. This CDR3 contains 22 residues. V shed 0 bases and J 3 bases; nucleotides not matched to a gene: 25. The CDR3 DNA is TGTGCCAGCAGCTTAGAAGTGACAGGGGACGTCATGGCTAGATGGTTGGGCTACGAGCAGTACGTC. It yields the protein CASSLEVTGDVMARWLGYEQYV.

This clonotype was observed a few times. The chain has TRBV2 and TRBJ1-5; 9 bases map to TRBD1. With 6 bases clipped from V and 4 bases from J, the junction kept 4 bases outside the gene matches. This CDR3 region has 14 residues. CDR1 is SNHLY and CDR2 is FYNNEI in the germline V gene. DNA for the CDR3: TGTGCCAGCAGCGGTGACAGGGGGAATCAGCCCCAGCATTTT. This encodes CASSGDRGNQPQHF.

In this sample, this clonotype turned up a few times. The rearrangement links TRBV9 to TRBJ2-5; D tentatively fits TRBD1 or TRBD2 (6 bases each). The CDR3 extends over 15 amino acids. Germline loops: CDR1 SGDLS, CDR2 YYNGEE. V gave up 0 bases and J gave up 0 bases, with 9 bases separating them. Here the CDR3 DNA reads TGTGCCAGCAGCGTAGGGGGGGCCGACCAAGAGACCCAGTACTTC. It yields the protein CASSVGGADQETQYF. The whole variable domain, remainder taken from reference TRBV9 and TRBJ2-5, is DSGVTQTPKHLITATGQRVTLRCSPRSGDLSVYWYQQSLDQGLQFLIQYYNGEERAKGNILERFSAQQFPDLHSELNLSSLELGDSALYFCASSVGGADQETQYFGPGTRLLVL.

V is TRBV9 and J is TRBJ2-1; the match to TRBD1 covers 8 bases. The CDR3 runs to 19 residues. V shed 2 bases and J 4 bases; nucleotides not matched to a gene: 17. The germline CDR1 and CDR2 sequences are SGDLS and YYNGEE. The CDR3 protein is CASSVSSASVGQGYNEQFF. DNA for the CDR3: TGTGCCAGCAGCGTCTCGTCGGCCTCTGTAGGACAGGGTTACAATGAGCAGTTCTTC.